This T cell receptor (beta chain) was obtained from a study of T cells expressing NK-cell markers. Whole-study results and caveats: Over 5 donors had dominant NKG2C+ clonotypes that comprised about 1.0-7.5% of their CD8+ T cells.

For this clonotype: No antigen is known for it.

The CDR3 spans 14 residues. In germline, CDR1 is SGHVS, CDR2 FQNEAQ. One entry per CDR3 protein, without DNA, is what TCRdb gives after re-calling the 5' RACE reads. The data show about 150,000 distinct CDR3 sequences, and the top ten clones hold approximately 12%. Sequenced: blood T cells: a sorted CD56 or NKG2C T cell subset, CD4+ or CD8+ T cells, or bulk PBMC T cells (not recorded which). This chain links TRBV7-8 with TRBJ2-1; TCRdb designates TRBD1, a call that cannot be tested without DNA. This TCR was sampled from a man younger than 35 in good health. The CDR3 sequence: CASSLKEGLDEQFF. Combining the CDR3 with reference TRBV7-8 and TRBJ2-1 gives the whole variable domain GAGVSQSPRYKVAKRGQDVALRCDPISGHVSLFWYQQALGQGPEFLTYFQNEAQLDKSGLPSDRFFAERPEGSVSTLKIQRTQQEDSAVYLCASSLKEGLDEQFFGPGTRLTVL.